Shown below are 23 T cell receptor beta chains from a single sample sequenced in a study of PD-L1 blockade in urothelial cancer. Data came from immunoSEQ multiplex PCR; TCRdb stores just in-frame clones and leaves some out. The top ten clones hold 1% to 1.5% of a sample with tens of thousands of clones, approximately 84% of them seen once. As to time point: pretreatment peripheral blood. Material: PBMCs, obtained around atezolizumab (anti-PD-L1) treatment. The receptor source for this set is a man aged 50 or older with urothelial cancer.

The J gene is TRBJ2-3, the V gene TRBV9; a possible D gene is TRBD2 (5 bases). Trimming left V 3 bases short and J 4 bases short, with 15 bases between. Per germline, CDR1 SGDLS and CDR2 YYNGEE. The CDR3 is 15 residues long. The DNA for the CDR3 is TGTGCCAGCAGCGAGACCTGGAGGAATGCAGATACGCAGTATTTT. Protein product: CASSETWRNADTQYF. The full variable domain, rest sourced from reference TRBV9 and TRBJ2-3, is DSGVTQTPKHLITATGQRVTLRCSPRSGDLSVYWYQQSLDQGLQFLIQYYNGEERAKGNILERFSAQQFPDLHSELNLSSLELGDSALYFCASSETWRNADTQYFGPGTRLTVL.

The chain joins TRBV7-2 to TRBJ2-7, with D possibly being TRBD2 (5 bases). CDR3 length: 13 residues. The germline gives CDR1 SGHTA, CDR2 FQGNSA. V lost 0 bases, J lost 3 bases, and 6 bases lay in between. The CDR3 loop is CASSLAGVYEQYF. The CDR3 nucleotides are TGTGCCAGCAGCTTAGCGGGAGTCTACGAGCAGTACTTC.

This clone was observed a few times. The gene calls are TRBV27 and TRBJ2-7; 10 bases fit TRBD2. This CDR3 comprises 17 residues. Per the germline V gene, CDR1 is MNHEY and CDR2 is SMNVEV (reference sequence). Losses at the gene ends were 0 bases for V and 4 bases for J; bases not matched to a gene: 9. CDR3 residues: CASSLSLAGAEVYEQYF. CDR3 DNA sequence: TGTGCCAGCAGTTTATCTCTAGCGGGAGCCGAGGTGTACGAGCAGTACTTC.

The rearrangement uses TRBV15 and TRBJ2-1; the D gene is possibly TRBD2 (5 bases). The ends were cut back, 0 bases at V and 5 bases at J, with 11 bases in the middle. The length of the CDR3 is 15 residues. The V gene's germline CDR1 is LNHNV and CDR2 YYDKDF (reference sequence). The CDR3 region is CATSREASFNNEQFF. The CDR3 DNA follows: TGTGCCACCAGCAGAGAGGCTAGCTTCAACAATGAGCAGTTCTTC.

The genes are TRBV5-6 and TRBJ2-7; D unresolved. The ends were cut back, 1 base at V and 2 bases at J, with 4 bases in the middle. Germline V gives CDR1 SGHDT, CDR2 YYEEEE. CDR3 length equals 12 residues. The CDR3 here is CASSLPAYEQYF. The DNA of the CDR3 is TGTGCCAGCAGCTTGCCAGCCTACGAGCAGTACTTC.

The chain uses TRBV5-4 and TRBJ1-2; 9 nucleotides line up with TRBD1. V lost 2 bases to trimming and J lost 7 bases; unmatched junction nucleotides: 3. From germline, CDR1 is SGHNT and CDR2 YYREEE (reference sequence). The CDR3 length is 13 residues. For the CDR3, the DNA is TGTGCCAGCAGCTTTACAGGGGGCTCTGGCTACACCTTC. It codes for CASSFTGGSGYTF.

The genes are TRBV2 and TRBJ2-7, with TRBD2 as a possible D gene (5 bases). Trimming left V 9 bases short and J 9 bases short, with 15 bases between. The CDR3 sequence is 11 residues long. Germline lookup yields CDR1 SNHLY and CDR2 FYNNEI. The CDR3 region has the DNA TGTGCCAGGGGAGAAGGGAACTCGCAGTACTTC. Amino acid sequence: CARGEGNSQYF.

This sequence joins TRBV9 and TRBJ2-3; 11 nucleotides align to TRBD2. The CDR3 contains 15 residues. Trimming at V came to 4 bases and at J to 4 bases, leaving 5 bases not matched to a gene. Germline V gene sequence: CDR1 SGDLS, CDR2 YYNGEE. CDR3 residues: CASSFTSGGSDTQYF. The DNA for the CDR3 is TGTGCCAGCAGCTTCACTAGCGGGGGCTCAGATACGCAGTATTTT.

This clone was seen a single time. V usage is TRBV7-9 and J usage is TRBJ2-1; possible D gene TRBD2, 6 bases. CDR3 size: 13 residues. Per germline, CDR1 SEHNR and CDR2 FQNEAQ (reference sequence). Trimming cost V 0 bases and J 9 bases, with 9 bases left between them. CDR3 bases: TGTGCCAGCAGCTTAGCTACGGGAGCTGAGCAGTTCTTC. This encodes CASSLATGAEQFF.

The chain has TRBV6-4 and TRBJ2-2; no clear D gene. This CDR3 region has 13 residues. Per the germline V gene, CDR1 is MRHNA and CDR2 is SNTAGT. V gave up 6 bases and J gave up 5 bases, with 10 bases separating them. The CDR3 region is CASREPLTGELFF. CDR3 sequence (DNA): TGTGCCAGCAGGGAGCCCCTAACCGGGGAGCTGTTTTTT.

This clone has only one observation. The rearrangement joins TRBV5-1 to TRBJ2-7; TRBD1 might be the D (6 bases). This CDR3 region has 15 residues. Germline CDR1 is SGHRS and CDR2 is YFSETQ. V was cut by 6 bases and J by 5 bases, with 21 bases left in between. In nucleotides, the CDR3 is TGCGCCAGCACCGATACCAGGGGAAATCTCGACGAGCAGTACTTC. The encoded protein is CASTDTRGNLDEQYF. The entire variable domain, with the rest obtained from reference TRBV5-1 and TRBJ2-7, is as follows: KAGVTQTPRYLIKTRGQQVTLSCSPISGHRSVSWYQQTPGQGLQFLFEYFSETQRNKGNFPGRFSGRQFSNSRSEMNVSTLELGDSALYLCASTDTRGNLDEQYFGPGTRLTVT.

The chain joins TRBV13 to TRBJ2-1; D remains unclear. CDR1 PRHDT and CDR2 FYEKMQ come from the germline V gene (reference sequence). V was trimmed by 7 bases and J by 0 bases, leaving 7 bases between them. The CDR3 totals 13 residues. The CDR3: CASKESSYNEQFF. CDR3 DNA sequence: TGTGCCAGCAAAGAGAGCTCCTACAATGAGCAGTTCTTC. Complete variable domain (other parts from reference TRBV13 and TRBJ2-1): AAGVIQSPRHLIKEKRETATLKCYPIPRHDTVYWYQQGPGQDPQFLISFYEKMQSDKGSIPDRFSAQQFSDYHSELNMSSLELGDSALYFCASKESSYNEQFFGPGTRLTVL.

The V call is TRBV19, the J call TRBJ2-7; 7 bases match TRBD2. The germline CDR1 and CDR2 sequences are LNHDA and SQIVND (reference sequence). The CDR3 length is 15 residues. V was pared by 9 bases and J by 5 bases, with 16 bases of the junction left unmatched. CDR3 loop: CASGRGVGRLNEQYF. DNA for the CDR3: TGTGCCAGCGGAAGAGGAGTCGGGAGGTTAAACGAGCAGTACTTC.

The gene calls are TRBV29-1 and TRBJ2-5, with 7 bases fitting TRBD2. Germline CDR1 SQVTM, CDR2 ANQGSEA. This CDR3 has 15 amino acids. V lost 4 bases and J lost 5; bases outside the gene matches: 13. This CDR3 reads CSVVLTGGHRETQYF. DNA of the CDR3: TGCAGCGTTGTATTGACGGGAGGCCACCGGGAGACCCAGTACTTC.

V gene TRBV30 combines with J gene TRBJ2-2; TRBD1 matches at 7 bases. V was clipped by 1 base and J by 6 bases; unmatched bases: 2. Germline V gives CDR1 GTSNPN, CDR2 SVGIG (reference sequence). The CDR3 is 13 amino acids. CDR3 loop: CAWSETGPGELFF. CDR3 sequence (DNA): TGTGCCTGGAGTGAGACAGGGCCCGGGGAGCTGTTTTTT.

This clone was recorded once. The genes are TRBV5-1 and TRBJ1-1, with D maybe TRBD1 (5 bases). This CDR3 contains 14 residues. Deletions cut 4 bases from V and 12 bases from J, with 22 bases between. Germline loops: CDR1 SGHRS, CDR2 YFSETQ. For the CDR3, the DNA is TGCGCCAGCAGCCCAAGTCCAGGGCCTGACACAACTTTCTTT. Translated, it gives CASSPSPGPDTTFF.

This clone has only a few counts. V usage is TRBV27 and J usage is TRBJ2-1; D uncertain. Germline values: CDR1 MNHEY, CDR2 SMNVEV (reference sequence). Between the trimmed V and J ends, which lost 4 bases and 7 bases, there was a span of 8 bases. The CDR3 is 12 residues long. CDR3 coding DNA: TGTGCCAGCAGTTCACCCGAGAATGAGCAGTTCTTC. It is translated as CASSSPENEQFF.

The V and J genes are TRBV2 and TRBJ1-1; 7 bases fit TRBD1. Germline assignment: CDR1 SNHLY and CDR2 FYNNEI. V was pared by 0 bases and J by 6 bases, with 4 bases of the junction left unmatched. This CDR3 has 14 amino acids. The CDR3 DNA reads TGTGCCAGCAGTGAAGCGGGCAGGGGGGCTGAAGCTTTCTTT. Its protein product is CASSEAGRGAEAFF.

The rearrangement links TRBV7-8 to TRBJ1-1; D gene uncertain. CDR3 length equals 16 residues. Germline V gives CDR1 SGHVS, CDR2 FQNEAQ. The ends were cut back, 0 bases at V and 3 bases at J, with 14 bases in the middle. CDR3 residues: CASSLARALDDTEAFF. The CDR3 nucleotides are TGTGCCAGCAGCTTAGCGCGGGCCCTGGACGACACTGAAGCTTTCTTT. Full variable domain (outside the CDR3, taken from reference TRBV7-8 and TRBJ1-1): GAGVSQSPRYKVAKRGQDVALRCDPISGHVSLFWYQQALGQGPEFLTYFQNEAQLDKSGLPSDRFFAERPEGSVSTLKIQRTQQEDSAVYLCASSLARALDDTEAFFGQGTRLTVV.

CDR3: CASRARGGAEEGHNEQFF. CDR3 coding DNA: TGTGCCAGCAGGGCTCGGGGAGGGGCGGAGGAGGGGCACAATGAGCAGTTCTTC. V is TRBV7-9 and J is TRBJ2-1; TRBD2 aligns across 7 bases. The germline gives CDR1 SEHNR, CDR2 FQNEAQ (reference sequence). CDR3 length equals 18 residues. The V gene end was trimmed by 6 bases and the J gene end by 5 bases; junction bases not matched to a gene: 19. Full variable domain (remainder filled in from reference TRBV7-9 and TRBJ2-1): DTGVSQNPRHKITKRGQNVTFRCDPISEHNRLYWYRQTLGQGPEFLTYFQNEAQLEKSRLLSDRFSAERPKGSFSTLEIQRTEQGDSAMYLCASRARGGAEEGHNEQFFGPGTRLTVL.

The chain couples TRBV10-2 to TRBJ2-3, with D perhaps TRBD2 (6 bases). The germline V and J ends were trimmed by 7 bases and 3 bases, with 11 bases remaining between them. Germline CDR1 and CDR2: WSHSY and SAAADI. CDR3 length equals 13 residues. CDR3 in amino acids: CASTLGGTDTQYF. DNA for the CDR3: TGCGCCAGCACTCTCGGGGGAACAGATACGCAGTATTTT.

This clone has a single count. This chain's CDR3 is CATRQGGAFGGELFF. DNA for the CDR3: TGTGCCACAAGACAGGGAGGCGCTTTTGGGGGGGAGCTGTTTTTT. The V and J genes are TRBV19 and TRBJ2-2, with D possibly being TRBD1 (7 bases). CDR1 is LNHDA and CDR2 is SQIVND in the germline V gene (reference sequence). Trimming removed 10 bases at V and 8 bases at J, with 23 bases between. This CDR3 is built from 15 residues.

V is TRBV19 and J is TRBJ1-5; D is uncertain. CDR1 is LNHDA and CDR2 is SQIVND in the germline V gene (reference sequence). V was pared by 5 bases and J by 11 bases, with 16 bases between. CDR3 size: 13 residues. CDR3 residues: CASSGGQVGAQHF. The CDR3 region has the DNA TGTGCCAGTAGTGGAGGTCAAGTCGGGGCCCAGCATTTT.